The entry below describes one T cell receptor (beta chain). Its antigen is as yet unknown. The germline V gene has CDR1 LNHDA and CDR2 SQIVND (reference sequence). Trimming at V came to 1 base and at J to 2 bases, leaving 4 bases not matched to a gene. The CDR3 loop spans 16 amino acids. The PCR ran on 60 Vbeta and 13 Jbeta primers. The assay was immunoSEQ multiplex PCR, and TCRdb's table has in-frame clones only and misses some. Among some 160,000 clones listed, about 85% were seen once. This sample stems from a study of cytomegalovirus exposure and HLA in healthy donors. As for the study in general: As an earlier analysis found, 150 million to 200 million T cells yielded 117 million unique TCR beta sequences.

Findings of the study overall: The study reported that TCR beta sequences accurately predicted HLA-A and HLA-B alleles in most subjects. A later analysis showed TCR association rates differing by HLA locus, peaking at DRB1 and lowest at HLA-C.

The chain is built from TRBV19 and TRBJ2-1, with 8 bases matching TRBD1. Sequenced input: PBMCs. The receptor's source is a man aged 25-40 years in good health and CMV-seropositive. Written as DNA, the CDR3 is TGTGCCAGTAGTATAGGGACAGGGTGGACCTACAATGAGCAGTTCTTC. Residues: CASSIGTGWTYNEQFF.